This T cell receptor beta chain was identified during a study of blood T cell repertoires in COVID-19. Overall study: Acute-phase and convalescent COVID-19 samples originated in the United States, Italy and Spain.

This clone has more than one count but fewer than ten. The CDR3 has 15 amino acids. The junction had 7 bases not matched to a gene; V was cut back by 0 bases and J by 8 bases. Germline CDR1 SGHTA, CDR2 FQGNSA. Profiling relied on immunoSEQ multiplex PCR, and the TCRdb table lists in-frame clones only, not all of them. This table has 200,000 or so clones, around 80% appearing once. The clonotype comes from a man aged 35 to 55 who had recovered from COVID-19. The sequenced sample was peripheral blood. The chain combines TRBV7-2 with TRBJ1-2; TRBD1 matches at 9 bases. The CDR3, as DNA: TGTGCCAGCAGCTTAGCCTTGACAGGGGGAGAAGGCTACACCTTC. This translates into CASSLALTGGEGYTF.